The 7 T cell receptor beta chains below were found in one sample sequenced in a study of breast tumors, draining lymph nodes, adjacent tissues. TCRdb reprocessed the multiplex PCR reads via MiXCR and lists one record per CDR3 protein. The sample has 150,000 to 200,000 distinct CDR3 sequences; approximately 30% are singletons. The lymph nodes were axillary draining lymph nodes from breast cancer patients. The source material was axillary lymph node tissue. These receptors all stem from a female donor with breast cancer. Some clones in this sample may be carry-over from other donors' samples.

Ten or more counts support this clonotype. The rearrangement links TRBV7-6 to TRBJ2-7, with D uncertain. The CDR3 runs to 14 residues. The germline gives CDR1 SGHVS, CDR2 FNYEAQ. Trimming removed 2 bases from V and 2 bases from J, with 10 bases in between. CDR3 coding DNA: TGTGCCAGCAGCTTATTGTCACCTACCTACGAGCAGTACTTC. Translating it yields CASSLLSPTYEQYF.

This chain joins TRBV24-1 and TRBJ1-4; weak D call: TRBD1 (6 bases). The CDR3 consists of 21 residues. Per the germline V gene, CDR1 is KGHDR and CDR2 is SFDVKD. V lost 5 bases and J 7 bases, leaving 34 bases between the germline ends. The CDR3 nucleotides read TGTGCCACCAGTGGTTCCACGGGGTCGTGGGGGCGAGTCTGGACGGGTGAAAAACTGTTTTTT. This gives the protein CATSGSTGSWGRVWTGEKLFF.

This chain uses TRBV11-2 with TRBJ2-2; 13 nucleotides match TRBD2. The CDR3 runs 16 residues. The germline V gene encodes CDR1 SGHAT and CDR2 FQNNGV. V trimming: 4 bases; J trimming: 7 bases; junction bases outside the gene matches: 6. As DNA, the CDR3 is TGTGCCAGCAGCTCCCGAACTAGCGGGAGGGGCGGGGAGCTGTTTTTT. Amino acids: CASSSRTSGRGGELFF.

This clonotype was picked up many times. The chain recombines TRBV5-1 with TRBJ2-1; 10 nucleotides match TRBD2. Looked up from germline, CDR1 is SGHRS and CDR2 is YFSETQ. The V and J ends lost 3 bases and 7 bases, in that order; junction bases with no gene match: 13. The CDR3 sequence is 17 residues long. Here the CDR3 reads CASSSRLAGLPGNEQFF. The CDR3 DNA reads as TGCGCCAGCAGCTCCCGACTAGCGGGCCTCCCCGGGAATGAGCAGTTCTTC. Looking up the rest from reference TRBV5-1 and TRBJ2-1 gives the full variable domain: KAGVTQTPRYLIKTRGQQVTLSCSPISGHRSVSWYQQTPGQGLQFLFEYFSETQRNKGNFPGRFSGRQFSNSRSEMNVSTLELGDSALYLCASSSRLAGLPGNEQFFGPGTRLTVL.

This clonotype was seen repeatedly, ten times or more. The rearrangement joins TRBV2 to TRBJ2-3; TRBD1 or TRBD2 may be the D gene (5 bases each). This CDR3 contains 12 residues. With 8 bases removed from V and 11 bases from J, the gap between germline ends came to 17 bases. The germline V gene encodes CDR1 SNHLY and CDR2 FYNNEI. This CDR3 is CASEGPQGVQYF. CDR3 sequence (DNA): TGTGCCAGCGAGGGACCGCAGGGTGTGCAGTATTTT.

This clonotype occurred many times. The chain uses TRBV13 and TRBJ1-3; D unresolved. The CDR3 runs 15 residues. Germline V gene lookup returns CDR1 PRHDT and CDR2 FYEKMQ (reference sequence). V was clipped by 0 bases and J by 0 bases, with 6 bases between them. CDR3: CASSLGADSGNTIYF. CDR3 in DNA: TGTGCCAGCAGCTTAGGGGCCGACTCTGGAAACACCATATATTTT.

The table lists this clonotype with many counts. The rearrangement joins TRBV19 to TRBJ2-3; D is perhaps TRBD1 (5 bases). V shed 4 bases and J shed 0 bases, with 11 bases lying between them. The germline V gene has CDR1 LNHDA and CDR2 SQIVND (reference sequence). There are 15 residues in the CDR3. CDR3 in amino acids: CASSSVGLSTDTQYF. Written as DNA, the CDR3 is TGTGCCAGTAGTAGCGTGGGGCTGAGCACAGATACGCAGTATTTT.